These 14 T cell receptor beta chains were sequenced from one sample in a study of blood T cell repertoires in COVID-19. The protocol was immunoSEQ multiplex PCR, while the TCRdb copy is restricted to in-frame clones and leaves out a portion. This sample carries some 140,000 clones, about 80% of them seen once, and the ten largest clones take 29%. The sequenced material came from peripheral blood. Receptors were obtained from a woman aged 60 to 75 with acute or convalescent COVID-19.

The chain combines TRBV2 with TRBJ1-2, with a tentative D call TRBD1 (5 bases). In germline, CDR1 is SNHLY, CDR2 FYNNEI. The CDR3 runs to 16 residues. With 3 bases removed from V and 7 bases from J, the gap between germline ends came to 21 bases. The CDR3 DNA sequence: TGTGCCAGCAGTGAGAGCCCCATTGGGGCCGTTCTTGGCTACACCTTC. It encodes CASSESPIGAVLGYTF. Supplemented by reference TRBV2 and TRBJ1-2, the full variable domain reads EPEVTQTPSHQVTQMGQEVILRCVPISNHLYFYWYRQILGQKVEFLVSFYNNEISEKSEIFDDQFSVERPDGSNFTLKIRSTKLEDSAMYFCASSESPIGAVLGYTFGSGTRLTVV.

The chain is built from TRBV5-8 and TRBJ1-2, with 8 bases that match TRBD1. The V and J ends lost 4 bases and 2 bases, in that order; junction bases with no gene match: 4. CDR3 length: 14 residues. Germline values: CDR1 SGHTS, CDR2 YDEGEE. CDR3 nucleotides: TGTGCCAGCAGCCGACAGGGGCAAAACTATGGCTACACCTTC. Protein: CASSRQGQNYGYTF.

The CDR3 sequence: CASSNRQGASLGELFF. DNA for the CDR3: TGTGCCAGCAGTAATCGACAGGGGGCCTCCCTAGGGGAGCTGTTTTTT. The V gene is TRBV7-9, the J gene TRBJ2-2, with TRBD1 matching 10 bases. This CDR3 has 16 residues. J lost 8 bases, V lost 6 bases, and 12 bases had no gene match. CDR1 and CDR2 from the germline V gene are SEHNR and FQNEAQ (reference sequence).

This clone is a singleton in its sample. The chain joins TRBV3-1 (or the pseudogene TRBV3-2) to TRBJ1-2; 7 nucleotides match TRBD1. Unmatched junction bases numbered 3, after V lost 0 bases and J lost 8 bases. Germline V gene lookup returns CDR1 LGHDT and CDR2 YNNKEL (reference sequence). The CDR3 contains 13 residues. This CDR3 reads CASSQEAGGGYTF. The CDR3 DNA reads as TGTGCCAGCAGCCAAGAGGCAGGGGGGGGCTACACCTTC.

The chain is built from TRBV7-8 and TRBJ2-1; TRBD2 agrees at 7 bases. After removal of 0 bases from V and 15 bases from J, the junction contained 8 bases not matched to a gene. In germline, CDR1 is SGHVS, CDR2 FQNEAQ. CDR3 size: 13 residues. The CDR3 reads CASSLARLADGFF. The CDR3 coding sequence is TGTGCCAGCAGCTTAGCGCGCCTAGCGGACGGGTTCTTC.

V is TRBV4-1 and J is TRBJ2-7; TRBD2 aligns across 11 bases. The CDR3 runs to 16 residues. After removal of 4 bases from V and 3 bases from J, the junction contained 8 bases not matched to a gene. Germline V CDR1 and CDR2: MGHRA, YSYEKL. The CDR3 DNA follows: TGCGCCAGCAGCCGCAATCTAGCGGGGGGCTTCTACGAGCAGTACTTC. This encodes CASSRNLAGGFYEQYF.

The chain uses TRBV12-3 or TRBV12-4 and TRBJ1-1; no firm D call. The ends were cut back, 3 bases at V and 4 bases at J, with 9 bases in the middle. The CDR3 is 13 residues long. The chain's CDR3 is CASSLRETTEAFF. The CDR3 bases are TGTGCCAGCAGTTTGAGGGAGACCACTGAAGCTTTCTTT.

The rearrangement joins TRBV28 to TRBJ2-7, with TRBD1 identical over 8 bases. The germline V gene has CDR1 MDHEN and CDR2 SYDVKM. V trimming: 6 bases; J trimming: 5 bases; junction bases outside the gene matches: 6. The CDR3 runs 13 residues. The CDR3 protein is CASSETGDHEQYV. The DNA of the CDR3 is TGTGCCAGCAGCGAGACAGGGGACCACGAGCAGTACGTC.

The V and J genes are TRBV30 and TRBJ1-5; no firm D call. This CDR3 spans 14 amino acids. Trimming took off 2 bases at V and 0 bases at J, with 8 bases between the two ends. CDR1 and CDR2 (germline): GTSNPN, SVGIG (reference sequence). The CDR3 region is CAWSRENSNQPQHF. The CDR3 bases are TGTGCCTGGAGTCGTGAGAATAGCAATCAGCCCCAGCATTTT. Full variable domain (missing parts from reference TRBV30 and TRBJ1-5): SQTIHQWPATLVQPVGSPLSLECTVEGTSNPNLYWYRQAAGRGLQLLFYSVGIGQISSEVPQNLSASRPQDRQFILSSKKLLLSDSGFYLCAWSRENSNQPQHFGDGTRLSIL.

Regarding this clone: Other DNA sequences in this specimen translate into the identical CDR3. The V gene is TRBV19, the J gene TRBJ1-6; 7 bases fit TRBD1. CDR1 LNHDA and CDR2 SQIVND come from the germline V gene (reference sequence). This CDR3 is 16 amino acids long. With V trimmed by 3 bases and J by 7 bases, 9 bases remained unmatched. The chain's CDR3 is CASSIVFGTANSPLHF. The CDR3 nucleotides read TGTGCCAGTAGTATCGTTTTTGGGACAGCAAATTCACCCCTCCACTTT.

The V gene is TRBV7-2, the J gene TRBJ1-2; 8 bases match TRBD1. Germline V gene data show CDR1 as SGHTA and CDR2 as FQGNSA. J was trimmed by 8 bases and V by 3 bases; bases with no gene match: 17. The CDR3 covers 17 residues. The CDR3 spells CASSLRQGTTSGKGYTF. The CDR3, as DNA: TGTGCCAGCAGCTTGAGACAGGGGACTACCTCGGGGAAAGGCTACACCTTC. Variable domain in full (rest from reference TRBV7-2 and TRBJ1-2): GAGVSQSPSNKVTEKGKDVELRCDPISGHTALYWYRQSLGQGLEFLIYFQGNSAPDKSGLPSDRFSAERTGGSVSTLTIQRTQQEDSAVYLCASSLRQGTTSGKGYTFGSGTRLTVV.

This chain connects TRBV2 to TRBJ2-1; D not certain. Deletions cut 2 bases from V and 5 bases from J, with 4 bases between. The CDR3 is 12 amino acids. Germline assignment: CDR1 SNHLY and CDR2 FYNNEI. CDR3 in DNA: TGTGCCAGCAGTGAACAGGACAATGAGCAGTTCTTC. It specifies CASSEQDNEQFF.

This clone was seen once. The chain combines TRBV18 with TRBJ2-7, with D possibly being TRBD1 (6 bases). The V end lost 1 base, the J end lost 6 bases, and 16 bases lay between the germline ends. The CDR3 loop spans 15 amino acids. CDR1 and CDR2 (germline): KGHSH, LQKENI. For the CDR3, the DNA is TGTGCCAGCTCACCACGGGACACCCTTTCCCCCGAGCAGTACTTC. It translates to CASSPRDTLSPEQYF.

The chain joins TRBV12-5 to TRBJ1-1; D is ambiguous. Germline-derived CDR1 and CDR2 are LGHNT and FRNRAP. Trimming took 6 bases from V and 3 from J, leaving 11 bases between them. The CDR3 is made up of 13 amino acids. The CDR3 DNA is TGTGCTAGTGGATCCACAGAGTACACTGAAGCTTTCTTT. Translating it yields CASGSTEYTEAFF.